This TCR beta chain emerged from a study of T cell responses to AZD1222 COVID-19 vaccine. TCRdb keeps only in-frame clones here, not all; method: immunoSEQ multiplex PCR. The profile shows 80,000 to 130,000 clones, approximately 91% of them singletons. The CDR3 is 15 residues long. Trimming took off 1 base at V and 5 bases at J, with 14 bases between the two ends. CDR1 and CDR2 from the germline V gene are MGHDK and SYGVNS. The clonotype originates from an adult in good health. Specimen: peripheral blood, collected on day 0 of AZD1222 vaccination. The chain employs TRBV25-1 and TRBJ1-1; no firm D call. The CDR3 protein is CASSESTFGQTEAFF. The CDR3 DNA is TGTGCCAGCAGTGAATCGACTTTCGGTCAAACTGAAGCTTTCTTT.